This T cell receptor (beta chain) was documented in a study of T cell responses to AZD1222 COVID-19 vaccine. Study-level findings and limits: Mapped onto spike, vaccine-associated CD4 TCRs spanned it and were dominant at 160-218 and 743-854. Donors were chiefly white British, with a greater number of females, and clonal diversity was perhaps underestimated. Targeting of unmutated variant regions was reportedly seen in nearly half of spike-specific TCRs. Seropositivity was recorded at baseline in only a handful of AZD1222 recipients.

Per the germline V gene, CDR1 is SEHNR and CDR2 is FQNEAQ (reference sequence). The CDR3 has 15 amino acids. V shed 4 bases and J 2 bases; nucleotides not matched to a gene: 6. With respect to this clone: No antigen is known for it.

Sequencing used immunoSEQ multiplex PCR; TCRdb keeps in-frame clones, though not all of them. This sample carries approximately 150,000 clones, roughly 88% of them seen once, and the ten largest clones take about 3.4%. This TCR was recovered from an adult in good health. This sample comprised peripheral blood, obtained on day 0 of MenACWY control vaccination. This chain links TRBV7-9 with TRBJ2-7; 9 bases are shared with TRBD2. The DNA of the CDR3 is TGTGCCAGCAGCTCCAAAGCGGGAGGACCCTACGAGCAGTACTTC. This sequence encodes CASSSKAGGPYEQYF.